The 10 T cell receptor beta chains reported below all come from one sample, sequenced in a study of T cells in localized non-small cell lung cancer. Here immunoSEQ multiplex PCR was the method, and the copy in TCRdb shows in-frame clones only, minus some. The table lists about 2,800 clones, around 30% of them singletons, with 22% in the top ten. Source: lung tumor tissue, taken before any cancer treatment. These TCRs come from a male donor older than 55 with stage II squamous cell lung carcinoma.

V is TRBV18 and J is TRBJ2-1, with 11 bases matching TRBD2. The CDR3 sequence is 16 residues long. With 5 bases clipped from V and 0 bases from J, the junction kept 3 bases outside the gene matches. The V gene's germline CDR1 is KGHSH and CDR2 LQKENI. As DNA, the CDR3 is TGTGCCAGCTCAGAGACTAGCGGGACCTCCTACAATGAGCAGTTCTTC. Translated, it gives CASSETSGTSYNEQFF.

This clone is labeled as medium-sized (0.01 to 0.1%). In DNA form, the CDR3 reads TGTGCCAGCAGCAAGGGACAGGCGTCCTACGAGCAGTACTTC. This gives the protein CASSKGQASYEQYF. The chain uses TRBV11-3 and TRBJ2-7; 8 positions match TRBD1. Germline CDR1 is SGHNT and CDR2 is YENEEA. The CDR3 is 14 residues long. V shed 5 bases, J shed 1 base, and the junction held 4 bases outside the gene matches.

This clone was observed a few times. The rearrangement links TRBV19 to TRBJ2-2; D is unresolved. Trimming shortened V by 8 bases and J by 0 bases, and 7 bases separated the two germline ends. The CDR3 consists of 13 residues. Per germline, CDR1 LNHDA and CDR2 SQIVND (reference sequence). The chain's CDR3 is CASADANTGELFF. In nucleotides, the CDR3 is TGTGCCAGTGCGGACGCGAACACCGGGGAGCTGTTTTTT.

The chain joins TRBV5-1 to TRBJ2-2, with 7 positions matching TRBD1. Germline-derived CDR1 and CDR2 are SGHRS and YFSETQ. This CDR3 has 16 residues. Losses at the gene ends were 8 bases for V and 3 bases for J; bases not matched to a gene: 13. The CDR3 region has the DNA TGCGCCAGTCAAACCCTCCCAGGGGGACACACCGGGGAGCTGTTTTTT. It is translated as CASQTLPGGHTGELFF.

This clone has more than one count but fewer than ten. The chain uses TRBV19 and TRBJ1-5; D remains unclear. Germline V gives CDR1 LNHDA, CDR2 SQIVND (reference sequence). This CDR3 region has 12 residues. The germline V and J ends were trimmed by 7 bases and 9 bases, with 13 bases remaining between them. The CDR3 loop reads CASTGSGWPQHF. CDR3 coding DNA: TGTGCCAGTACGGGATCCGGCTGGCCCCAGCATTTT.

This clone was detected ten times or more. The genes are TRBV6-8 and TRBJ2-5; 8 positions agree with TRBD1. This CDR3 is built from 15 residues. In germline, CDR1 is MNHGY, CDR2 SAAAGT. J gave up 7 bases and V 2 bases, and 9 bases lay outside the gene matches. The CDR3 here is CASSYADRVRVTQYF. CDR3 nucleotide sequence: TGTGCCAGCAGTTACGCGGACAGGGTTCGGGTGACCCAGTACTTC.

This clone turned up a few times. The rearrangement links TRBV14 to TRBJ2-5; 8 nucleotides align to TRBD2. V was pared by 4 bases and J by 5 bases, with 12 bases of the junction left unmatched. CDR1 and CDR2 (germline): SGHDN, FVKESK. This CDR3 is built from 16 residues. The CDR3 DNA sequence: TGTGCCAGCAGCCCGATCCGGGGGGGCCAGGGGGAGACCCAGTACTTC. It encodes CASSPIRGGQGETQYF.

V usage is TRBV9 and J usage is TRBJ1-2, with D perhaps matching TRBD1 (6 bases). The V end lost 5 bases, the J end lost 4 bases, and 18 bases lay between the germline ends. Germline CDR1 and CDR2: SGDLS and YYNGEE. This CDR3 has 15 amino acids. The CDR3: CASSSSTGKGYGYTF. The CDR3 bases are TGTGCCAGCAGTTCATCTACAGGGAAGGGCTATGGCTACACCTTC. The variable domain in full, with the rest retrieved from reference TRBV9 and TRBJ1-2, is DSGVTQTPKHLITATGQRVTLRCSPRSGDLSVYWYQQSLDQGLQFLIQYYNGEERAKGNILERFSAQQFPDLHSELNLSSLELGDSALYFCASSSSTGKGYGYTFGSGTRLTVV.

This clone was seen only a few times. V gene TRBV28 combines with J gene TRBJ2-1, with TRBD2 matching 7 bases. V gave up 6 bases and J gave up 14 bases; unmatched junction bases: 10. The CDR3 extends over 12 amino acids. Germline V lookup: CDR1 MDHEN, CDR2 SYDVKM. For the CDR3, the DNA is TGTGCCAGCAGCACCGACCGGGACTACAAGTTCTTC. This sequence encodes CASSTDRDYKFF.

This clone came up a few times. The chain links TRBV19 to TRBJ1-5; no definite D call. Per the germline V gene, CDR1 is LNHDA and CDR2 is SQIVND (reference sequence). The CDR3 consists of 12 residues. V dropped 5 bases and J dropped 4 bases, with 6 bases sitting between them. In DNA form, the CDR3 reads TGTGCCAGTAGTTTAAGGAATCAGCCCCAGCATTTT. As protein: CASSLRNQPQHF.